These 10 T cell receptor beta chains originate from one sample sequenced in a study of blood T cell repertoires in COVID-19. Here immunoSEQ multiplex PCR was the method, and the copy in TCRdb shows in-frame clones only, minus some. The sample shows hundreds of thousands of clones, 80% to 90% of them seen only once. The material sequenced was peripheral blood. The receptors come from an elderly woman with active or convalescent COVID-19.

V is TRBV12-3 or TRBV12-4 and J is TRBJ2-3, with D perhaps TRBD2 (6 bases). The CDR3 is 13 amino acids. Trimming removed 6 bases at V and 4 bases at J, with 11 bases between. CDR3 loop: CASSQTSPDTQYF. The CDR3, as DNA: TGTGCCAGCAGCCAGACTAGTCCAGATACGCAGTATTTT.

The rearrangement uses TRBV3-1 (or the pseudogene TRBV3-2) and TRBJ1-3, with TRBD1 matching 8 bases. V lost 7 bases and J lost 4; bases outside the gene matches: 3. From germline, CDR1 is LGHDT and CDR2 YNNKEL (reference sequence). The CDR3 covers 13 residues. The CDR3 DNA is TGTGCCAGCACCGACAGGGGAGGAAACACCATATATTTT. This translates into CASTDRGGNTIYF.

The J gene is TRBJ2-1, the V gene TRBV7-3; 9 positions match TRBD2. This CDR3 comprises 15 residues. Germline CDR1 is SGHTA and CDR2 is FQGTGA. The junction had 10 bases not matched to a gene; V was cut back by 4 bases and J by 9 bases. The CDR3 DNA is TGTGCCAGCAGCTCGGTGGGCGGGGGGGCCGGTGAGCAGTTCTTC. Protein sequence: CASSSVGGGAGEQFF. Variable domain in full (rest from reference TRBV7-3 and TRBJ2-1): GAGVSQTPSNKVTEKGKYVELRCDPISGHTALYWYRQSLGQGPEFLIYFQGTGAADDSGLPNDRFFAVRPEGSVSTLKIQRTERGDSAVYLCASSSVGGGAGEQFFGPGTRLTVL.

Turning to this clone: Other DNA sequences of this sample code for an identical CDR3. The V call is TRBV3-1 (or the pseudogene TRBV3-2), the J call TRBJ2-3; D ambiguous. Trimming stripped 4 bases from V and 0 bases from J, with 8 bases between. CDR1 and CDR2 from the germline V gene are LGHDT and YNNKEL (reference sequence). The CDR3 length is 14 residues. CDR3 sequence (DNA): TGTGCCAGCAGCCTGAGAGGAAGCACAGATACGCAGTATTTT. Its protein product is CASSLRGSTDTQYF.

The CDR3 is CASRPSRDRVFWSNQPQHF. The CDR3 coding sequence is TGTGCCAGCCGACCGTCCAGGGACAGGGTTTTTTGGAGCAATCAGCCCCAGCATTTT. The chain is built from TRBV27 and TRBJ1-5; 9 nucleotides agree with TRBD1. Germline loops: CDR1 MNHEY, CDR2 SMNVEV (reference sequence). The CDR3 length is 19 residues. With 8 bases clipped from V and 1 base from J, the junction kept 18 bases outside the gene matches.

The chain combines TRBV5-1 with TRBJ2-5, with 16 positions matching TRBD2. Germline trimming cut 4 bases from V and 4 bases from J; bases unmatched to any gene: 7. Germline CDR1 is SGHRS and CDR2 is YFSETQ. The CDR3 is 17 amino acids. This chain's CDR3 is CASSPGLAGGSGETQYF. The CDR3 region has the DNA TGCGCCAGCAGCCCGGGACTAGCGGGGGGGTCCGGAGAGACCCAGTACTTC.

The rearrangement joins TRBV19 to TRBJ2-3, with 8 bases fitting TRBD2. The CDR3 length is 16 residues. V gave up 3 bases and J gave up 2 bases; unmatched junction bases: 7. From germline, CDR1 is LNHDA and CDR2 SQIVND (reference sequence). The DNA of the CDR3 is TGTGCCAGTAGTATCTCTAGCGGGCATAACACAGATACGCAGTATTTT. It translates to CASSISSGHNTDTQYF.

V and J are TRBV5-1 and TRBJ2-7, with TRBD1 matching over 12 bases. Looked up from germline, CDR1 is SGHRS and CDR2 is YFSETQ. This CDR3 contains 15 residues. V lost 3 bases and J lost 4; bases outside the gene matches: 5. The CDR3 protein is CASSYGTGGQYEQYF. CDR3 coding DNA: TGCGCCAGCAGCTATGGGACAGGGGGCCAATACGAGCAGTACTTC.

The chain is built from TRBV7-8 and TRBJ1-5, with a weak D call TRBD1 (5 bases). CDR3 size: 17 residues. Germline CDR1 is SGHVS and CDR2 is FQNEAQ. With 5 bases removed from V and 2 bases from J, the gap between germline ends came to 19 bases. Here the CDR3 DNA reads TGTGCCAGCAGCCAACGAACGGGGGGGATTGGCAATCAGCCCCAGCATTTT. This translates into CASSQRTGGIGNQPQHF.

This clone was seen once. This rearrangement joins TRBV6-5 to TRBJ1-5, with 8 bases identical to TRBD1. The CDR3 length is 15 residues. CDR1 and CDR2 from the germline V gene are MNHEY and SVGAGI. V lost 5 bases, J lost 4 bases, and 7 bases stayed unmatched. The CDR3 nucleotides read TGTGCCAGCAGTCCAGACAGGGGCGCTAATCAGCCCCAGCATTTT. This gives the protein CASSPDRGANQPQHF.